This TCR beta chain is drawn from a study of beta chain features in type 1 diabetes. Study-wide points: In the patient group, naive, central memory and Treg TCRB repertoires seemed more alike than in the healthy donor group. In all four CD4+ subsets, TCRB CDR3 length was significantly, moderately reduced in type 1 diabetes.

As for this clone: Its matching antigen is unknown.

CDR1 and CDR2 from the germline V gene are GTSNPN and SVGIG (reference sequence). The CDR3 covers 13 residues. After removal of 4 bases from V and 1 base from J, the junction contained 3 bases not matched to a gene. All of the isolated RNA was reverse transcribed, so expressed TCRB transcripts were sequenced. Sequenced by immunoSEQ multiplex PCR; TCRdb stores in-frame clones only, minus some. The table shows some 360,000 clones, with roughly 21% occurring only once. This clonotype was sampled from a woman between 18 and 29 years old in good health. The material sequenced was naive CD4+ T cells from blood. The V and J genes are TRBV30 and TRBJ1-1, with 7 bases aligning to TRBD1. CDR3 sequence: CAWNQGGNTEAFF. CDR3 nucleotide sequence: TGTGCCTGGAACCAGGGGGGGAACACTGAAGCTTTCTTT.